This entry is about one TCR beta chain. Using immunoSEQ multiplex PCR, the repertoire was profiled, and TCRdb retains in-frame clones only, with some absent. This sample carries about 62,000 clones, about 90% of them seen once, and the ten largest clones take more than 4%. The entry originates in a study of technical replicates of blood from a handful of donors. CDR1 is LNHDA, CDR2 SQIVND, per germline (reference sequence). The CDR3 runs to 14 residues. Trimming took off 5 bases at V and 5 bases at J, with 13 bases between the two ends. The chain joins TRBV19 to TRBJ2-1, with TRBD2 as a possible D gene (6 bases). The TCR originated in a human donor in good health. Some clones in this sample may be carry-over from other donors' samples. Sequencing input: PBMCs. This CDR3 is CASSWRGYHNEQFF. CDR3 coding DNA: TGTGCCAGTAGTTGGCGGGGCTACCACAATGAGCAGTTCTTC.